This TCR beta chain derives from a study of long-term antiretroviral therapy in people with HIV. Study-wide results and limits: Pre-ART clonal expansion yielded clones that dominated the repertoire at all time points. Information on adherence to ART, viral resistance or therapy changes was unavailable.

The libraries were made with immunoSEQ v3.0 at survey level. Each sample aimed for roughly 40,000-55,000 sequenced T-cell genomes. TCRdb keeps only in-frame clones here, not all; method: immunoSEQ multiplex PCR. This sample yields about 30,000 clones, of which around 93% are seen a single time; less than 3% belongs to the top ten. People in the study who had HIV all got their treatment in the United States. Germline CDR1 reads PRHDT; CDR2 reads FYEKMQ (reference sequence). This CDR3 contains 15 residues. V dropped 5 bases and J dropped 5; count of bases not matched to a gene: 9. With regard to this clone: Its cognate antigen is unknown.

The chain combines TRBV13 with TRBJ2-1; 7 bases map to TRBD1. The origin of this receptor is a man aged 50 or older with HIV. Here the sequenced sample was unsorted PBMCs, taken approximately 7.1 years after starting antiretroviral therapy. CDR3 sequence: CASSIKKGADNEQFF. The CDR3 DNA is TGTGCCAGCAGCATAAAAAAGGGGGCAGACAATGAGCAGTTCTTC.